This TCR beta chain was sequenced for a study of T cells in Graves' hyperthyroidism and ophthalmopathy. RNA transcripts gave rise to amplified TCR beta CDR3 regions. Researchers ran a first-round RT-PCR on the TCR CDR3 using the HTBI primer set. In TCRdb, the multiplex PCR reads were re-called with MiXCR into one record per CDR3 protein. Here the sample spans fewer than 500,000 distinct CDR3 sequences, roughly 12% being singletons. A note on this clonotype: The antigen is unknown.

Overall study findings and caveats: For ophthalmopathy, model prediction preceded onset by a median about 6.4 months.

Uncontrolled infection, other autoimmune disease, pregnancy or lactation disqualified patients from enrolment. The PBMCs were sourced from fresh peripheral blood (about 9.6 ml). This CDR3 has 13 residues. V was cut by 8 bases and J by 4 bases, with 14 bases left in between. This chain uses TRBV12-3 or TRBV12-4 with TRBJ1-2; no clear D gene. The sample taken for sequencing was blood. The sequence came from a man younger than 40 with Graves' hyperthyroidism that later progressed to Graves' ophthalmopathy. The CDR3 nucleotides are TGTGCCAGCTTAAGCGATTTTTCCTATGGCTACACCTTC. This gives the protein CASLSDFSYGYTF.